This TCR beta chain was found in a study of cytotoxic CD8 clonotypes in ibrutinib-treated CLL. Clones were sequenced by immunoSEQ multiplex PCR, and TCRdb holds only the in-frame ones, with some missing. The table shows over 95,000 clones, with about 50% occurring only once. The sequenced sample was PBMCs, obtained after 24 months of ibrutinib treatment. The receptor's source is a human donor with chronic lymphocytic leukemia.

The CDR3 is CASSLGTYEQYF. CDR3 sequence (DNA): TGTGCCAGCAGCTTAGGAACCTACGAGCAGTACTTC. The rearrangement links TRBV11-2 to TRBJ2-7; no firm D call. CDR1 and CDR2 (germline): SGHAT, FQNNGV. V dropped 1 base and J dropped 2 bases, with 3 bases sitting between them. The CDR3 consists of 12 residues.